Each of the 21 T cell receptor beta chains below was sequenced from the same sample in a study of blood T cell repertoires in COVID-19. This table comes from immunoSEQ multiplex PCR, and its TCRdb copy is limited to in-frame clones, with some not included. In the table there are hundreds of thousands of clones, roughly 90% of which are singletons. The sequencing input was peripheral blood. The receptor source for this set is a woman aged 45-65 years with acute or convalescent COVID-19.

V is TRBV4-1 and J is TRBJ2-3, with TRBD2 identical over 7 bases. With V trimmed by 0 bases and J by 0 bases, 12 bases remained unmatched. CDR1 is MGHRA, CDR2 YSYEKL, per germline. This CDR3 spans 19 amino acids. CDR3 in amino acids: CASSQDPARGVTSTDTQYF. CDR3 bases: TGCGCCAGCAGCCAAGATCCAGCCCGGGGGGTGACTAGCACAGATACGCAGTATTTT.

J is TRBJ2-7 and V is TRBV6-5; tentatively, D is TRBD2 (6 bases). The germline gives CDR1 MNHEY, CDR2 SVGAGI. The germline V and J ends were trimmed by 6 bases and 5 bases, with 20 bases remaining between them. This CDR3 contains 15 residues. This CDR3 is CASRPVGGGGDEQYF. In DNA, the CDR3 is TGTGCCAGCAGGCCGGTTGGGGGAGGAGGGGACGAGCAGTACTTC.

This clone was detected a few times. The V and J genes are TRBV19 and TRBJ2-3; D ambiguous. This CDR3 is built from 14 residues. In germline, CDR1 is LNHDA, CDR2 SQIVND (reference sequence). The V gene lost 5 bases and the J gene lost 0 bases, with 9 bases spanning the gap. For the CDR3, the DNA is TGTGCCAGTAGTCGGGTAGCTAGCACAGATACGCAGTATTTT. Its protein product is CASSRVASTDTQYF.

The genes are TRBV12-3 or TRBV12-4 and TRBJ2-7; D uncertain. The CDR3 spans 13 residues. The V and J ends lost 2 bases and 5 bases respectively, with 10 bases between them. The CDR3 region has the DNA TGTGCCAGCAGTTTAAACGGTCCCAACGAGCAGTACTTC. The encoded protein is CASSLNGPNEQYF.

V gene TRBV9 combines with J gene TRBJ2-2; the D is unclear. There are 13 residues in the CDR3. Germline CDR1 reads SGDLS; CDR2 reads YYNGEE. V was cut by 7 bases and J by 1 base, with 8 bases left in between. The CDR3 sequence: CASGPVNTGELFF. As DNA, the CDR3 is TGTGCCAGCGGGCCGGTGAACACCGGGGAGCTGTTTTTT.

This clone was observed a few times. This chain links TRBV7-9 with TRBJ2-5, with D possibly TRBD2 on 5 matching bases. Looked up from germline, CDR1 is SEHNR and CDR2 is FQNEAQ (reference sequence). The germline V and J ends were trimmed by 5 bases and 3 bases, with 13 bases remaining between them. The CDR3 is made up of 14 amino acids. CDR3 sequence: CASSPWGAEETQYF. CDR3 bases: TGTGCCAGCAGCCCCTGGGGAGCGGAAGAGACCCAGTACTTC.

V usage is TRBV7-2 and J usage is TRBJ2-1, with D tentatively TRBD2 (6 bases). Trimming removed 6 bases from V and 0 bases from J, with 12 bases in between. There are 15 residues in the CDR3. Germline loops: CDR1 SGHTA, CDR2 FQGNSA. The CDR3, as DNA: TGTGCCAGCAGTTTGCAGGGAGGCTCCTACAATGAGCAGTTCTTC. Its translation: CASSLQGGSYNEQFF.

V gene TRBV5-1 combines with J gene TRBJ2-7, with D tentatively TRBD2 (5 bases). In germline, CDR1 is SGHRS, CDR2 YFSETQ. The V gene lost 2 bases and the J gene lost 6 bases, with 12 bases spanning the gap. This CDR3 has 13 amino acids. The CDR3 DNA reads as TGCGCCAGCAGCTTCTTAATACTAGGCGAGCAGTACTTC. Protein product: CASSFLILGEQYF.

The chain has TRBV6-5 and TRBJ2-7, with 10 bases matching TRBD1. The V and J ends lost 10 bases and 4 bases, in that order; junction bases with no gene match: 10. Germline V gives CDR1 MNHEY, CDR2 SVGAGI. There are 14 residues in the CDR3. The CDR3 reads CATTEGDRGYEQYF. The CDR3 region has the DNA TGTGCCACCACCGAAGGGGACAGGGGATACGAGCAGTACTTC.

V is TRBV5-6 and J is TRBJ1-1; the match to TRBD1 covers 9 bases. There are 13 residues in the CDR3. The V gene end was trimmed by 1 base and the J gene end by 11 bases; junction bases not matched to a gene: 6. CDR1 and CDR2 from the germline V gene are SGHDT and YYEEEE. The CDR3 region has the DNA TGTGCCAGCAGCTTGACCGACAGGGGGAGGGCTTTCTTT. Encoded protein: CASSLTDRGRAFF.

CDR3 amino acids: CASTRQGAGGNTIYF. CDR3 in DNA: TGTGCCAGCACACGACAGGGGGCAGGTGGAAACACCATATATTTT. The genes are TRBV19 and TRBJ1-3, with 10 bases fitting TRBD1. This CDR3 has 15 residues. The V gene end was trimmed by 9 bases and the J gene end by 3 bases; junction bases not matched to a gene: 8. Germline V gene sequence: CDR1 LNHDA, CDR2 SQIVND (reference sequence).

The chain's CDR3 is CSVGRVRDEQFF. In nucleotides, the CDR3 is TGCAGCGTCGGCAGGGTCAGGGATGAGCAGTTCTTC. The chain combines TRBV29-1 with TRBJ2-1, with a tentative D call TRBD1 (5 bases). The CDR3 consists of 12 residues. Germline values: CDR1 SQVTM, CDR2 ANQGSEA. The V gene lost 6 bases and the J gene lost 8 bases, with 14 bases spanning the gap.

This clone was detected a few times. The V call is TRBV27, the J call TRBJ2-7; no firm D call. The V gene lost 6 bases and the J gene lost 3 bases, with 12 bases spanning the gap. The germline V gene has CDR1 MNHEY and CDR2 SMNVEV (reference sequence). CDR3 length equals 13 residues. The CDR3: CASSKKTFYEQYF. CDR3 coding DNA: TGTGCCAGCAGCAAAAAAACATTCTACGAGCAGTACTTC.

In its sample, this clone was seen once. CDR3 region: CASMAGLSLHEQYF. CDR3 coding DNA: TGTGCCAGCATGGCCGGACTCTCACTCCACGAGCAGTACTTC. The chain carries TRBV6-6 and TRBJ2-7; the D gene is possibly TRBD2 (5 bases). V was pared by 7 bases and J by 5 bases, with 18 bases between. This CDR3 comprises 14 residues. Germline V gene sequence: CDR1 MNHNY, CDR2 SVGAGI (reference sequence).

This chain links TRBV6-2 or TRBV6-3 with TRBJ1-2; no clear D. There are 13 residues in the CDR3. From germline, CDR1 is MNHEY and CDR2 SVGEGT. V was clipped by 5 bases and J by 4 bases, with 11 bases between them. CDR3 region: CASSPLIAYGYTF. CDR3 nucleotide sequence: TGTGCCAGCAGTCCCCTAATCGCCTATGGCTACACCTTC.

CDR3 in amino acids: CARRSRQPNTEAFF. For the CDR3, the DNA is TGTGCCAGGAGAAGTCGACAGCCGAACACTGAAGCTTTCTTT. The V gene is TRBV19, the J gene TRBJ1-1; TRBD1 is a possible D gene (5 bases). Germline values: CDR1 LNHDA, CDR2 SQIVND (reference sequence). The V and J ends lost 9 bases and 1 base respectively, with 15 bases between them. This CDR3 region has 14 residues.

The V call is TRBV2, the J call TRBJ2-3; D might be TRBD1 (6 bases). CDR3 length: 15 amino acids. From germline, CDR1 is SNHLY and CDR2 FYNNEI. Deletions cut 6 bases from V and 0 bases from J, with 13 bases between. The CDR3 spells CASSPTGFSTDTQYF. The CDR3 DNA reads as TGTGCCAGCAGCCCTACAGGGTTTAGCACAGATACGCAGTATTTT.

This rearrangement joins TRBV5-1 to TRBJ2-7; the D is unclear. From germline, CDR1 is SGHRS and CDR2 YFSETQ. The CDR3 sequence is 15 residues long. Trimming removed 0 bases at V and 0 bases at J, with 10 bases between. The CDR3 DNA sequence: TGCGCCAGCAGCTTGGGACAAGGAAGCTCCTACGAGCAGTACTTC. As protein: CASSLGQGSSYEQYF.

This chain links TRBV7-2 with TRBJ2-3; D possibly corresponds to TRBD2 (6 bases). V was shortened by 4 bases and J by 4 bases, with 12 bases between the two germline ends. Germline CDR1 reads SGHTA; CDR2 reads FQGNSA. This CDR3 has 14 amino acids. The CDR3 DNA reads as TGTGCCAGCAGCTGGGCGGGGCGACCAGATACGCAGTATTTT. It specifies CASSWAGRPDTQYF.

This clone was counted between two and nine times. CDR3 DNA: TGTGCCAGCTCACCACCGAACAGGGAGAACACTGAAGCTTTCTTT. Its translation is CASSPPNRENTEAFF. This chain links TRBV18 with TRBJ1-1, with D possibly TRBD1 on 6 matching bases. The CDR3 loop spans 15 amino acids. The germline gives CDR1 KGHSH, CDR2 LQKENI. The V end lost 0 bases, the J end lost 1 base, and 9 bases lay between the germline ends.

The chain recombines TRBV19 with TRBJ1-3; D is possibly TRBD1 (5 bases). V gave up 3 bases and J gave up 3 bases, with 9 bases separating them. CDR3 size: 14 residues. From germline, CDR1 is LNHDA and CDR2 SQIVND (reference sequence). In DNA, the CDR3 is TGTGCCAGTAGTATTGGGCAGGGTGGAAACACCATATATTTT. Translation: CASSIGQGGNTIYF.